These 26 T cell receptor beta chains came from one sample sequenced in a study of T cell repertoires in cytomegalovirus infection. TCRdb re-analysed the reads in MiXCR, keeping a single row per CDR3 protein. The sample includes approximately 140,000 distinct CDR3 sequences, about 6% seen only once; the top ten take over 15%. Sequencing was performed on PBMCs. The receptors were sampled from a human donor in good health (CMV status not recorded). Some clones in this sample may be carry-over from other donors' samples.

The V gene is TRBV5-4, the J gene TRBJ2-5; tentatively, D is TRBD2 (5 bases). V was cut by 4 bases and J by 5 bases, with 12 bases left in between. The germline gives CDR1 SGHNT, CDR2 YYREEE (reference sequence). This CDR3 is built from 13 residues. CDR3 nucleotides: TGTGCCAGCAGCAGGCCGGAGCGGGAGACCCAGTACTTC. It encodes CASSRPERETQYF.

CDR3 amino acids: CSVSGSSYNEQFF. The DNA of the CDR3 is TGCAGCGTTTCGGGATCCTCCTACAATGAGCAGTTCTTC. V gene TRBV29-1 combines with J gene TRBJ2-1, with D possibly TRBD2 on 5 matching bases. The V end was cut by 5 bases, the J end by 0 bases, with 8 bases between. CDR1 SQVTM and CDR2 ANQGSEA come from the germline V gene. The CDR3 totals 13 residues.

Ten or more counts support this clonotype. This chain links TRBV2 with TRBJ1-2; D uncertain. This CDR3 is built from 12 residues. The ends were cut back, 2 bases at V and 2 bases at J, with 3 bases in the middle. Germline V CDR1 and CDR2: SNHLY, FYNNEI. The chain's CDR3 is CASSEQNYGYTF. CDR3 DNA: TGTGCCAGCAGTGAACAGAACTATGGCTACACCTTC.

The chain links TRBV5-4 to TRBJ1-5, with a tentative D call TRBD1 (5 bases). The germline gives CDR1 SGHNT, CDR2 YYREEE (reference sequence). This CDR3 has 15 amino acids. V shed 4 bases and J shed 3 bases, with 14 bases lying between them. The CDR3 DNA reads as TGTGCCAGCAGCCGGGACGGGGGTATCAATCAGCCCCAGCATTTT. The encoded protein is CASSRDGGINQPQHF.

This clonotype was seen only once. This may arise from a read error, as a much more abundant clone is one base away. The CDR3 sequence: CASSFKPTGEAFF. In DNA, the CDR3 is TGTGCCAGCAGCTTTAAACCCACGGGTGAAGCTTTCTTT. This sequence joins TRBV7-2 and TRBJ1-1; D unresolved. With 3 bases removed from V and 7 bases from J, the gap between germline ends came to 12 bases. The length of the CDR3 is 13 residues. Germline-derived CDR1 and CDR2 are SGHTA and FQGNSA.

This clonotype has only a few counts. The chain employs TRBV12-3 or TRBV12-4 and TRBJ1-5; D may be TRBD1 (6 bases). This CDR3 contains 15 residues. Trimming took 4 bases from V and 6 from J, leaving 16 bases between them. The CDR3 nucleotides are TGTGCCAGCAGTTCCGGGGCCGGGGGCATTCAGCCCCAGCATTTT. Translated, it gives CASSSGAGGIQPQHF.

There are many counts of this clonotype. The rearrangement joins TRBV6-5 to TRBJ1-5; D unclear. CDR1 and CDR2 (germline): MNHEY, SVGAGI. Trimming removed 4 bases at V and 4 bases at J, with 14 bases between. This CDR3 spans 15 amino acids. CDR3 DNA sequence: TGTGCCAGCAGTTCCCTCCGTGCCATTAATCAGCCCCAGCATTTT. This encodes CASSSLRAINQPQHF.

This clonotype was seen repeatedly, ten times or more. The V call is TRBV6-2 or TRBV6-3, the J call TRBJ1-6; D possibly corresponds to TRBD1 (6 bases). V lost 8 bases to trimming and J lost 7 bases, with 30 bases between them. The CDR3 spans 19 residues. Germline V gives CDR1 MNHEY, CDR2 SVGEGT. CDR3 DNA: TGTGCCAGCGCAACCAGACTACTCAGGGGATCCTTCGAAAATTCACCCCTCCACTTT. The encoded protein is CASATRLLRGSFENSPLHF.

This clonotype appeared many times. The V gene is TRBV7-2, the J gene TRBJ2-7, with a weak D call TRBD2 (6 bases). CDR3 size: 13 residues. V gave up 5 bases and J gave up 5 bases, with 13 bases separating them. Looked up from germline, CDR1 is SGHTA and CDR2 is FQGNSA. As DNA, the CDR3 is TGTGCCAGCAGCAACGGCGGGGTCAACGAGCAGTACTTC. This encodes CASSNGGVNEQYF.

This clonotype was counted only a few times. The chain uses TRBV19 and TRBJ1-1; D call uncertain. Germline-derived CDR1 and CDR2 are LNHDA and SQIVND (reference sequence). Trimming stripped 6 bases from V and 4 bases from J, with 18 bases between. The CDR3 consists of 15 residues. The CDR3 protein is CASSLRRVDVTEAFF. As DNA, the CDR3 is TGTGCCAGTAGCCTTCGGAGGGTGGATGTCACTGAAGCTTTCTTT. The full variable domain, with the rest looked up from reference TRBV19 and TRBJ1-1, is DGGITQSPKYLFRKEGQNVTLSCEQNLNHDAMYWYRQDPGQGLRLIYYSQIVNDFQKGDIAEGYSVSREKKESFPLTVTSAQKNPTAFYLCASSLRRVDVTEAFFGQGTRLTVV.

This clonotype has ten or more counts. The J gene is TRBJ2-2, the V gene TRBV7-2, with 13 positions matching TRBD2. With 4 bases clipped from V and 2 bases from J, the junction kept 13 bases outside the gene matches. This CDR3 region has 20 residues. The V gene's germline CDR1 is SGHTA and CDR2 FQGNSA. The CDR3: CASSSSPGLAGIRNTGELFF. CDR3 in DNA: TGTGCCAGCAGCTCAAGCCCGGGACTAGCGGGGATCCGAAACACCGGGGAGCTGTTTTTT. The full variable domain, rest sourced from reference TRBV7-2 and TRBJ2-2, is GAGVSQSPSNKVTEKGKDVELRCDPISGHTALYWYRQSLGQGLEFLIYFQGNSAPDKSGLPSDRFSAERTGGSVSTLTIQRTQQEDSAVYLCASSSSPGLAGIRNTGELFFGEGSRLTVL.

This clonotype was counted many times. This rearrangement joins TRBV5-1 to TRBJ2-2; D ambiguous. In germline, CDR1 is SGHRS, CDR2 YFSETQ. Between the trimmed V and J ends, which lost 5 bases and 0 bases, there was a span of 11 bases. This CDR3 spans 15 amino acids. The CDR3 DNA reads as TGCGCCAGCAGTCTGACACCTCCGAACACCGGGGAGCTGTTTTTT. Protein product: CASSLTPPNTGELFF.

This clonotype was counted ten times or more. The CDR3 nucleotides read TGTGCCAGCAGTACGGACCTCACAGATACGCAGTATTTT. This gives the protein CASSTDLTDTQYF. The chain couples TRBV12-3 or TRBV12-4 to TRBJ2-3; D gene ambiguous. This CDR3 is 13 amino acids long. Trimming took 5 bases from V and 2 from J, leaving 8 bases between them.

This clonotype was seen ten or more times. The CDR3 protein is CASRGVGNIQYF. CDR3 DNA: TGTGCCAGCAGGGGGGTGGGAAACATTCAGTACTTC. The chain uses TRBV28 and TRBJ2-4, with D perhaps being TRBD1 or TRBD2 (5 bases each). Germline assignment: CDR1 MDHEN and CDR2 SYDVKM. The CDR3 extends over 12 amino acids. Trimming removed 6 bases from V and 6 bases from J, with 9 bases in between.

This clonotype has a count of ten or more. The V and J genes are TRBV5-4 and TRBJ2-3; D gene uncertain. The germline V gene has CDR1 SGHNT and CDR2 YYREEE (reference sequence). Trimming removed 0 bases at V and 2 bases at J, with 10 bases between. This CDR3 has 15 amino acids. CDR3 residues: CASSLDPDNTDTQYF. The DNA for the CDR3 is TGTGCCAGCAGCTTGGACCCAGATAACACAGATACGCAGTATTTT.

The V and J genes are TRBV27 and TRBJ2-7; no reliable D call. This CDR3 contains 14 residues. The ends were cut back, 4 bases at V and 3 bases at J, with 13 bases in the middle. The germline CDR1 and CDR2 sequences are MNHEY and SMNVEV (reference sequence). CDR3 in amino acids: CASSSSGSYYEQYF. CDR3 nucleotide sequence: TGTGCCAGCAGTTCGTCCGGTAGTTACTACGAGCAGTACTTC.

This clonotype appeared a few times. The chain recombines TRBV6-2 or TRBV6-3 with TRBJ2-7, with D possibly called TRBD1 or TRBD2 (5 bases each). CDR3 size: 14 residues. Germline V lookup: CDR1 MNHEY, CDR2 SVGEGT. V dropped 4 bases and J dropped 5 bases, with 15 bases sitting between them. CDR3: CASSSRTGLNEQYF. The CDR3 coding sequence is TGTGCCAGCAGTTCCCGTACAGGACTCAACGAGCAGTACTTC.

This chain links TRBV7-6 with TRBJ2-5; 12 nucleotides match TRBD2. J lost 2 bases, V lost 5 bases, and 6 bases had no gene match. Looked up from germline, CDR1 is SGHVS and CDR2 is FNYEAQ. The CDR3 covers 16 residues. In DNA form, the CDR3 reads TGTGCCAGCAGCACTGGGACTAGCGGGCAGCAAGAGACCCAGTACTTC. This sequence encodes CASSTGTSGQQETQYF.

There are many counts of this clonotype. The rearrangement links TRBV7-6 to TRBJ2-3, with 7 bases fitting TRBD1. This CDR3 region has 15 residues. The germline V gene encodes CDR1 SGHVS and CDR2 FNYEAQ. The V segment lost 1 base and the J segment 1 base; nucleotides outside the gene matches: 2. The CDR3 DNA follows: TGTGCCAGCAGCTTAGGAGGACAGGGCACAGATACGCAGTATTTT. This translates into CASSLGGQGTDTQYF.

The chain combines TRBV29-1 with TRBJ2-5; 9 bases line up with TRBD2. J was trimmed by 6 bases and V by 1 base; bases with no gene match: 18. Per germline, CDR1 SQVTM and CDR2 ANQGSEA. The CDR3 contains 18 residues. The CDR3 here is CSVEGAAGGPLGWKTQYF. CDR3 in DNA: TGCAGCGTTGAAGGTGCGGCGGGGGGGCCTCTGGGGTGGAAGACCCAGTACTTC. The full variable domain, with the rest looked up from reference TRBV29-1 and TRBJ2-5, is SAVISQKPSRDICQRGTSLTIQCQVDSQVTMMFWYRQQPGQSLTLIATANQGSEATYESGFVIDKFPISRPNLTFSTLTVSNMSPEDSSIYLCSVEGAAGGPLGWKTQYFGPGTRLLVL.

The rearrangement uses TRBV10-3 and TRBJ2-3; 8 nucleotides agree with TRBD1. Germline loops: CDR1 ENHRY, CDR2 SYGVKD. This CDR3 has 15 amino acids. V gave up 2 bases and J gave up 7 bases; unmatched junction bases: 8. The CDR3 reads CAISEDRGPMNTQYF. As DNA, the CDR3 is TGTGCCATCAGTGAGGACAGGGGCCCGATGAATACGCAGTATTTT.

This clonotype has at least ten counts. The V call is TRBV6-2 or TRBV6-3, the J call TRBJ2-7; D remains ambiguous. V was trimmed by 5 bases and J by 2 bases, leaving 13 bases between them. CDR1 is MNHEY and CDR2 is SVGEGT in the germline V gene. This CDR3 contains 14 residues. The CDR3 spells CASSRDSSAYEQYF. The DNA of the CDR3 is TGTGCCAGCAGTCGAGACTCTTCAGCCTACGAGCAGTACTTC.

This sequence joins TRBV28 and TRBJ1-1; tentatively, D is TRBD1 (5 bases). CDR3 size: 14 residues. V lost 5 bases, J lost 5 bases, and 15 bases lay in between. Germline V gene data show CDR1 as MDHEN and CDR2 as SYDVKM. CDR3 DNA: TGTGCCAGCAGTCCCTCCGGCAGGGCGACTGAAGCTTTCTTT. Translation gives CASSPSGRATEAFF.

This clonotype occurred many times. The chain joins TRBV7-2 to TRBJ1-5; no reliable D call. The V gene lost 5 bases and the J gene lost 2 bases, with 22 bases spanning the gap. Germline lookup yields CDR1 SGHTA and CDR2 FQGNSA. This CDR3 is 18 amino acids long. The CDR3, as DNA: TGTGCCAGCAGCCTCCGGGTTCCGCAACCTGGGGGCAATCAGCCCCAGCATTTT. As protein: CASSLRVPQPGGNQPQHF.

This clonotype showed up many times. This sequence joins TRBV7-8 and TRBJ1-5; D not certain. V lost 1 base to trimming and J lost 6 bases, with 7 bases between them. The CDR3 spans 13 residues. Germline assignment: CDR1 SGHVS and CDR2 FQNEAQ. The CDR3 here is CASSLVGIQPQHF. Here the CDR3 DNA reads TGTGCCAGCAGCTTAGTAGGAATTCAGCCCCAGCATTTT.

The sample holds a few counts of this clonotype. The chain is built from TRBV5-4 and TRBJ2-5; D remains ambiguous. The V end was cut by 1 base, the J end by 0 bases, with 4 bases between. The CDR3 sequence is 13 residues long. Germline V CDR1 and CDR2: SGHNT, YYREEE (reference sequence). CDR3 DNA: TGTGCCAGCAGCTTGCGGTACCAAGAGACCCAGTACTTC. Translated, it gives CASSLRYQETQYF.